Shown below are 27 T cell receptor beta chains from a single sample sequenced in a study of shared clonotypes between healthy human individuals. The table came from immunoSEQ multiplex PCR; TCRdb's copy has only in-frame clones and leaves some out. The sample contains over a million clones, under 80% of which appear only once. The sequenced material came from memory CD4+ T cells sorted from blood. Subset defined: CD45RA-negative fraction. The receptors come from a man aged 18 to 29 in good health.

This clone was counted a few times. V usage is TRBV11-3 and J usage is TRBJ2-5; D is unclear. V was cut by 1 base and J by 2 bases, with 8 bases left in between. Germline CDR1 and CDR2: SGHNT and YENEEA. This CDR3 has 14 amino acids. The CDR3 is CASSLGPKQETQYF. Written as DNA, the CDR3 is TGTGCCAGCAGCTTAGGGCCGAAACAAGAGACCCAGTACTTC.

This clone was counted between two and nine times. Within the sample, other DNA sequences also encode this same CDR3. The chain combines TRBV30 with TRBJ2-3, with D unresolved. The V and J ends lost 0 bases and 5 bases respectively, with 3 bases between them. In germline, CDR1 is GTSNPN, CDR2 SVGIG (reference sequence). This CDR3 contains 11 residues. The CDR3 DNA follows: TGTGCCTGGAGTGTAGAAGATACGCAGTATTTT. Translated, it gives CAWSVEDTQYF.

Many counts were recorded for this clone. The rearrangement links TRBV12-5 to TRBJ2-1, with D unclear. V gave up 8 bases and J gave up 7 bases, with 9 bases separating them. Germline V CDR1 and CDR2: LGHNT, FRNRAP. This CDR3 contains 11 residues. Here the CDR3 reads CASFEENEQFF. The CDR3 nucleotides read TGTGCTAGTTTTGAGGAGAATGAGCAGTTCTTC.

The chain joins TRBV11-2 to TRBJ1-1; D is ambiguous. CDR3 size: 14 residues. The germline V and J ends were trimmed by 1 base and 1 base, with 7 bases remaining between them. Germline V lookup: CDR1 SGHAT, CDR2 FQNNGV. DNA of the CDR3: TGTGCCAGCAGCTTAGTCTATGGGAACACTGAAGCTTTCTTT. The encoded protein is CASSLVYGNTEAFF.

V and J are TRBV12-5 and TRBJ2-7; D perhaps matches TRBD1 (5 bases). In germline, CDR1 is LGHNT, CDR2 FRNRAP. V lost 5 bases to trimming and J lost 0 bases, with 11 bases between them. This CDR3 is built from 14 residues. CDR3 amino acids: CASGIRVSSYEQYF. CDR3 DNA: TGTGCTAGTGGTATCAGGGTTAGCTCCTACGAGCAGTACTTC.

This clone came up once. The CDR3: CASSHAATSYNEQFF. In DNA form, the CDR3 reads TGCGCCAGCAGCCATGCGGCGACCTCCTACAATGAGCAGTTCTTC. The chain couples TRBV4-1 to TRBJ2-1; no clear D. Trimming removed 3 bases at V and 0 bases at J, with 9 bases between. CDR1 is MGHRA and CDR2 is YSYEKL in the germline V gene. The CDR3 is made up of 15 amino acids.

The rearrangement joins TRBV29-1 to TRBJ2-3; 12 bases fit TRBD2. The V segment lost 0 bases and the J segment 14 bases; nucleotides outside the gene matches: 9. This CDR3 is built from 14 residues. Germline V gene lookup returns CDR1 SQVTM and CDR2 ANQGSEA. The CDR3 DNA reads TGCAGCGTTGAAGATAGTCCGGGACTAGCGGGTTGGTATTTT. This codes for CSVEDSPGLAGWYF.

This clone was detected once. The chain links TRBV19 to TRBJ2-1; 7 nucleotides line up with TRBD1. CDR1 and CDR2 (germline): LNHDA, SQIVND (reference sequence). The CDR3 totals 12 residues. V trimming: 6 bases; J trimming: 15 bases; junction bases outside the gene matches: 11. The CDR3 region is CASRDLTGYRFF. CDR3 nucleotide sequence: TGTGCCAGTAGAGATTTGACAGGGTACCGGTTCTTC. Looking up the rest from reference TRBV19 and TRBJ2-1 gives the full variable domain: DGGITQSPKYLFRKEGQNVTLSCEQNLNHDAMYWYRQDPGQGLRLIYYSQIVNDFQKGDIAEGYSVSREKKESFPLTVTSAQKNPTAFYLCASRDLTGYRFFGPGTRLTVL.

This clone occurred a few times. The chain employs TRBV7-9 and TRBJ2-4, with a tentative D call TRBD1 (5 bases). The germline gives CDR1 SEHNR, CDR2 FQNEAQ (reference sequence). The V gene lost 5 bases and the J gene lost 5 bases, with 10 bases spanning the gap. The CDR3 runs 13 residues. The CDR3 reads CASSKLQENIQYF. In DNA, the CDR3 is TGTGCCAGCAGCAAACTACAGGAAAACATTCAGTACTTC.

The chain couples TRBV6-6 to TRBJ1-6; no clear D gene. V was pared by 10 bases and J by 18 bases, with 19 bases between. Germline CDR1 is MNHNY and CDR2 is SVGAGI (reference sequence). The CDR3 runs 11 residues. CDR3 nucleotides: TGTGCCATCGGAGGGCCCAAGGGCTACCACTTT. Protein product: CAIGGPKGYHF.

DNA of the CDR3: TGTGCCAGCCGCCGTGATCAGCCCCAGCATTTT. Its translation: CASRRDQPQHF. The V gene is TRBV21-1, the J gene TRBJ1-5. TRBV21-1 is given as a pseudogene. This CDR3 is 11 amino acids long.

The chain joins TRBV7-9 to TRBJ1-1; D remains ambiguous. The CDR3 covers 16 residues. Trimming removed 1 base from V and 3 bases from J, with 15 bases in between. The germline CDR1 and CDR2 sequences are SEHNR and FQNEAQ (reference sequence). CDR3 DNA: TGTGCCAGCAGCTTAGGGTTCAGCGGCTCGGACACTGAAGCTTTCTTT. This encodes CASSLGFSGSDTEAFF. Filled out from reference TRBV7-9 and TRBJ1-1, the complete variable domain reads DTGVSQNPRHKITKRGQNVTFRCDPISEHNRLYWYRQTLGQGPEFLTYFQNEAQLEKSRLLSDRFSAERPKGSFSTLEIQRTEQGDSAMYLCASSLGFSGSDTEAFFGQGTRLTVV.

A single count supports this clone. This chain uses TRBV19 with TRBJ2-1; 10 bases match TRBD2. Germline V gene sequence: CDR1 LNHDA, CDR2 SQIVND (reference sequence). The V gene end was trimmed by 6 bases and the J gene end by 6 bases; junction bases not matched to a gene: 14. The CDR3 spans 17 residues. The DNA for the CDR3 is TGTGCCAGTAGCTCCCGTAGCGGGGGGAGAACGTTCAATGAGCAGTTCTTC. As protein: CASSSRSGGRTFNEQFF.

This clone came up once. The chain employs TRBV6-1 and TRBJ1-3; D call uncertain. The V and J ends lost 7 bases and 4 bases respectively, with 8 bases between them. The CDR3 is 12 amino acids. Germline values: CDR1 MNHNS, CDR2 SASEGT. The CDR3 loop is CASTREGNTIYF. The CDR3 DNA sequence: TGTGCCAGCACTCGGGAGGGAAACACCATATATTTT.

V usage is TRBV30 and J usage is TRBJ2-5; 9 bases agree with TRBD1. The CDR3 is 13 residues long. V lost 4 bases to trimming and J lost 5 bases; unmatched junction nucleotides: 5. Germline lookup yields CDR1 GTSNPN and CDR2 SVGIG (reference sequence). The DNA for the CDR3 is TGTGCCTGGATCAGCGACAGGGGGGAGACCCAGTACTTC. Its protein product is CAWISDRGETQYF.

V usage is TRBV6-5 and J usage is TRBJ1-1; unclear D gene. Per germline, CDR1 MNHEY and CDR2 SVGAGI. Trimming took off 6 bases at V and 8 bases at J, with 10 bases between the two ends. This CDR3 has 11 amino acids. In DNA form, the CDR3 reads TGTGCCAGCAGGGGCCGGAGGGAAGCTTTCTTT. Translating it yields CASRGRREAFF.

The J gene is TRBJ2-2, the V gene TRBV5-6; the match to TRBD2 covers 10 bases. Per germline, CDR1 SGHDT and CDR2 YYEEEE. J gave up 3 bases and V 4 bases, and 15 bases lay outside the gene matches. This CDR3 comprises 19 residues. The chain's CDR3 is CASSAGLAGVYFDTGELFF. CDR3 coding DNA: TGTGCCAGCAGCGCGGGGCTAGCGGGGGTTTACTTTGACACCGGGGAGCTGTTTTTT.

The chain links TRBV6-1 to TRBJ1-5; 7 nucleotides line up with TRBD1. The CDR3 totals 17 residues. V gave up 4 bases and J gave up 0 bases; unmatched junction bases: 9. Germline assignment: CDR1 MNHNS and CDR2 SASEGT. The CDR3 protein is CASSGGTGQFSNQPQHF. CDR3 sequence (DNA): TGTGCCAGCAGTGGTGGAACGGGACAGTTTAGCAATCAGCCCCAGCATTTT.

The genes are TRBV5-1 and TRBJ1-3; D gene unclear. The CDR3 extends over 15 amino acids. The ends were cut back, 0 bases at V and 2 bases at J, with 9 bases in the middle. Germline CDR1 and CDR2: SGHRS and YFSETQ. The CDR3 bases are TGCGCCAGCAGCTTGGCGGCAGACCCTGGAAACACCATATATTTT. Translated: CASSLAADPGNTIYF.

This clone showed up just once. J is TRBJ2-1 and V is TRBV9; 12 bases map to TRBD2. Germline-derived CDR1 and CDR2 are SGDLS and YYNGEE. V lost 0 bases, J lost 13 bases, and 14 bases stayed unmatched. The CDR3 sequence is 17 residues long. CDR3 residues: CASSVATSTSGGLGQFF. CDR3 in DNA: TGTGCCAGCAGCGTAGCTACTTCTACTAGCGGGGGGCTAGGACAGTTCTTC.

The chain recombines TRBV6-5 with TRBJ2-4; D is perhaps TRBD2 (6 bases). V lost 6 bases and J lost 0, with 9 bases in between. This CDR3 has 14 residues. Germline CDR1 is MNHEY and CDR2 is SVGAGI. CDR3: CASSRLVAKNIQYF. The CDR3 region has the DNA TGTGCCAGCAGCCGACTAGTAGCCAAAAACATTCAGTACTTC.

The chain links TRBV11-3 to TRBJ2-5, with 7 bases matching TRBD2. This CDR3 has 16 residues. V was pared by 1 base and J by 2 bases, with 7 bases of the junction left unmatched. Germline V gene data show CDR1 as SGHNT and CDR2 as YENEEA. CDR3 coding DNA: TGTGCCAGCAGCTTAGCTAGCGGATGGGGGCAAGAGACCCAGTACTTC. It translates to CASSLASGWGQETQYF.

The chain carries TRBV27 and TRBJ2-1; D may be TRBD2 (5 bases). CDR1 and CDR2 from the germline V gene are MNHEY and SMNVEV (reference sequence). V lost 10 bases, J lost 7 bases, and 17 bases lay in between. The CDR3 spans 13 residues. CDR3 nucleotides: TGTGCCACCGCGGGCTTGAGGGCTAATGAGCAGTTCTTC. It translates to CATAGLRANEQFF.

The chain carries TRBV2 and TRBJ1-2, with 8 positions matching TRBD1. The junction had 9 bases not matched to a gene; V was cut back by 3 bases and J by 0 bases. Germline lookup yields CDR1 SNHLY and CDR2 FYNNEI. There are 17 residues in the CDR3. The CDR3 sequence is CASSDRRDRRSNYGYTF. CDR3 DNA: TGTGCCAGCAGTGATAGGCGGGACAGGCGTTCTAACTATGGCTACACCTTC.

V gene TRBV29-1 combines with J gene TRBJ2-7; D might be TRBD1 (7 bases). The CDR3 is 14 residues long. V was pared by 6 bases and J by 3 bases, with 18 bases between. Germline CDR1 SQVTM, CDR2 ANQGSEA. The CDR3 sequence is CSVKGEDRSYEQYF. In nucleotides, the CDR3 is TGCAGCGTCAAGGGGGAGGACAGGAGCTACGAGCAGTACTTC.

The chain combines TRBV4-3 with TRBJ1-2; no clear D. V lost 4 bases, J lost 5 bases, and 20 bases lay in between. Germline CDR1 and CDR2: LGHNA and YSLEER. The CDR3 consists of 16 residues. DNA of the CDR3: TGCGCCAGCAGCCCCCCGGGTCTGGGTCCCCCTTATGGCTACACCTTC. Its protein is CASSPPGLGPPYGYTF.

The chain is built from TRBV23-1 and TRBJ1-5; D not certain. TRBV23-1 is treated as an ORF (open reading frame) with a function not yet certain. The CDR3 totals 13 residues. The V end lost 10 bases, the J end lost 3 bases, and 13 bases lay between the germline ends. This chain's CDR3 is CAITNSSNQPQHF. In DNA, the CDR3 is TGCGCCATTACAAACAGCTCCAATCAGCCCCAGCATTTT.